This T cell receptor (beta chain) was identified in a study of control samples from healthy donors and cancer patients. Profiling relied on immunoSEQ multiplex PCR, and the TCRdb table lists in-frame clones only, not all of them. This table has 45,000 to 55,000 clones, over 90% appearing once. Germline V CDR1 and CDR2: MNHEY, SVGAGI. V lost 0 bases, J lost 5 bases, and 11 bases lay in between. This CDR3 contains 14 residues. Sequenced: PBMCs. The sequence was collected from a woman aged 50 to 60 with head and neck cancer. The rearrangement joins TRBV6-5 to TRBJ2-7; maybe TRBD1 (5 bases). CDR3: CASSYSGVSDEQYF. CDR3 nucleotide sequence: TGTGCCAGCAGTTACTCAGGGGTTTCAGACGAGCAGTACTTC.